This passage covers 29 T cell receptor beta chains from one sample sequenced in a study of blood T cell repertoires in COVID-19 (dated by TCRdb to about 2020). The method was the immunoSEQ multiplex PCR assay. The clones in this table, taken by TCRdb from immuneACCESS, are in-frame only. Not every clone is retained; where verified, under half of the shortfall comes from an unresolved V gene, and the cause of the rest is unknown. This sample lists some 350,000 clones; 87% were detected once. The ten most abundant clones make up around 6% of the sample. Material: peripheral blood. These receptors originate from a woman between 50 and 59 years old with COVID-19, enrolled during active disease.

V usage is TRBV4-3 and J usage is TRBJ2-1, with a weak D call TRBD1 (5 bases). V was shortened by 3 bases and J by 4 bases, with 16 bases between the two germline ends. CDR1 is LGHNA, CDR2 YSLEER, per germline. This CDR3 is 16 amino acids long. CDR3 residues: CASSHEPGMGYNEQFF. The CDR3 region has the DNA TGCGCCAGCAGCCATGAGCCAGGGATGGGTTACAATGAGCAGTTCTTC.

This chain connects TRBV7-9 to TRBJ2-1; D possibly corresponds to TRBD1 (6 bases). The ends were cut back, 6 bases at V and 0 bases at J, with 12 bases in the middle. Germline CDR1 is SEHNR and CDR2 is FQNEAQ (reference sequence). The CDR3 runs 15 residues. The CDR3 DNA reads TGTGCCAGCAGAGGGGGACCCGCCTCCTACAATGAGCAGTTCTTC. It translates to CASRGGPASYNEQFF.

The rearrangement links TRBV5-1 to TRBJ2-2; 7 positions agree with TRBD2. In germline, CDR1 is SGHRS, CDR2 YFSETQ. The length of the CDR3 is 18 residues. Trimming at V came to 2 bases and at J to 5 bases, leaving 15 bases not matched to a gene. CDR3 protein: CASSFVASGDSRTGELFF. The CDR3 DNA sequence: TGCGCCAGCAGCTTTGTTGCTAGCGGAGACTCGAGGACCGGGGAGCTGTTTTTT.

This clone was seen a handful of times. The chain employs TRBV13 and TRBJ2-1, with 8 bases fitting TRBD2. The V gene's germline CDR1 is PRHDT and CDR2 FYEKMQ (reference sequence). J gave up 8 bases and V 4 bases, and 16 bases lay outside the gene matches. This CDR3 has 17 residues. The CDR3 is CASSSGTPGLDIDEQFF. Here the CDR3 DNA reads TGTGCCAGCAGCTCAGGTACCCCGGGACTAGATATCGATGAGCAGTTCTTC.

The genes are TRBV11-2 and TRBJ2-7; D may be TRBD1 (6 bases). This CDR3 is 15 amino acids long. Germline V lookup: CDR1 SGHAT, CDR2 FQNNGV. Trimming removed 0 bases at V and 7 bases at J, with 16 bases between. The chain's CDR3 is CASSLDRTVNGEQYF. The DNA of the CDR3 is TGTGCCAGCAGCTTAGACAGGACAGTGAATGGGGAGCAGTACTTC.

The rearrangement links TRBV7-9 to TRBJ2-7; 7 positions match TRBD1. The length of the CDR3 is 16 residues. CDR1 is SEHNR, CDR2 FQNEAQ, per germline (reference sequence). The trim removed 5 bases at V and 3 bases at J, leaving 13 bases unmatched. CDR3 region: CASSPFWTGTYYEQYF. The CDR3 coding sequence is TGTGCCAGCAGCCCTTTCTGGACAGGAACGTACTACGAGCAGTACTTC.

This sequence joins TRBV27 and TRBJ2-1; 11 bases map to TRBD1. Germline V gene sequence: CDR1 MNHEY, CDR2 SMNVEV (reference sequence). CDR3 length: 15 amino acids. V was clipped by 5 bases and J by 8 bases; unmatched bases: 8. Here the CDR3 reads CASSPRDRGKYEQFF. The CDR3 DNA reads TGTGCCAGCAGTCCAAGGGACAGGGGGAAGTATGAGCAGTTCTTC.

This chain connects TRBV11-2 to TRBJ2-5; TRBD2 might be the D (6 bases). Trimming cost V 4 bases and J 5 bases, with 20 bases left between them. CDR3 length equals 16 residues. CDR1 and CDR2 from the germline V gene are SGHAT and FQNNGV. Written as DNA, the CDR3 is TGTGCCAGCAGCTGGAGGAGGGAGGCCTACGGGGAGACCCAGTACTTC. This codes for CASSWRREAYGETQYF. The complete variable domain, with remaining parts taken from reference TRBV11-2 and TRBJ2-5, reads EAGVAQSPRYKIIEKRQSVAFWCNPISGHATLYWYQQILGQGPKLLIQFQNNGVVDDSQLPKDRFSAERLKGVDSTLKIQPAKLEDSAVYLCASSWRREAYGETQYFGPGTRLLVL.

The chain joins TRBV6-5 to TRBJ2-3; TRBD1 matches at 9 bases. CDR1 is MNHEY and CDR2 is SVGAGI in the germline V gene. The CDR3 is 15 residues long. Unmatched junction bases numbered 4, after V lost 4 bases and J lost 2 bases. The CDR3 is CASSSGTGHTDTQYF. CDR3 bases: TGTGCCAGCAGTTCCGGGACAGGGCACACAGATACGCAGTATTTT.

This clone was counted once. The chain couples TRBV4-2 to TRBJ1-2, with TRBD1 as a possible D gene (5 bases). Germline CDR1 is LGHNA and CDR2 is YNFKEQ. This CDR3 is 14 amino acids long. Trimming took 4 bases from V and 0 from J, leaving 9 bases between them. CDR3: CASSLQETNYGYTF. The CDR3, as DNA: TGTGCCAGCAGCCTACAGGAGACTAACTATGGCTACACCTTC.

The chain recombines TRBV6-5 with TRBJ1-5, with 9 bases identical to TRBD1. Trimming at V came to 6 bases and at J to 3 bases, leaving 3 bases not matched to a gene. This CDR3 spans 14 amino acids. CDR1 and CDR2 (germline): MNHEY, SVGAGI. For the CDR3, the DNA is TGTGCCAGCAGCGGACAGGGGTTCAATCAGCCCCAGCATTTT. Translating it yields CASSGQGFNQPQHF.

The DNA for the CDR3 is TGCGCCAGCAGCACCCGACTAGCGGGAGTGGGGGAGCAGTACTTC. As protein: CASSTRLAGVGEQYF. The chain recombines TRBV5-1 with TRBJ2-7, with 12 bases that match TRBD2. The CDR3 totals 15 residues. Germline CDR1 reads SGHRS; CDR2 reads YFSETQ. Trimming took 4 bases from V and 7 from J; bases not matched to a gene: 9.

The J gene is TRBJ2-1, the V gene TRBV28; 10 bases align to TRBD1. V dropped 3 bases and J dropped 7; count of bases not matched to a gene: 9. CDR1 is MDHEN and CDR2 is SYDVKM in the germline V gene. The CDR3 has 16 amino acids. The CDR3 nucleotides are TGTGCCAGCAGTTTCCAAGGGACAGGGGTGAGGAATGAGCAGTTCTTC. Translated: CASSFQGTGVRNEQFF.

The V and J genes are TRBV5-1 and TRBJ2-3, with a tentative D call TRBD2 (7 bases). Germline lookup yields CDR1 SGHRS and CDR2 YFSETQ. V lost 4 bases to trimming and J lost 0 bases, with 21 bases between them. CDR3 length: 18 residues. The CDR3 loop is CASSPTGRGHSSTDTQYF. CDR3 in DNA: TGCGCCAGCAGCCCCACAGGGAGGGGACATTCTAGCACAGATACGCAGTATTTT.

The CDR3 loop is CASSVGFAGGGMNTGELFF. Written as DNA, the CDR3 is TGTGCCAGCAGCGTCGGTTTCGCGGGCGGCGGGATGAACACCGGGGAGCTGTTTTTT. The rearrangement links TRBV9 to TRBJ2-2; possible D gene TRBD2, 6 bases. Germline V gene sequence: CDR1 SGDLS, CDR2 YYNGEE. The CDR3 covers 19 residues. V was cut by 2 bases and J by 1 base, with 21 bases left in between.

The CDR3 coding sequence is TGTGCCAGCAGCTCCTCAGACAGGGGGCGGCTCGAGCAGTACTTC. This encodes CASSSSDRGRLEQYF. The chain carries TRBV7-9 and TRBJ2-7; 10 bases are a match to TRBD1. The ends lost 4 bases at V and 6 bases at J; junction bases unmatched: 9. CDR3 length equals 15 residues. Germline V gives CDR1 SEHNR, CDR2 FQNEAQ (reference sequence). The whole variable domain, filled in from reference TRBV7-9 and TRBJ2-7, reads DTGVSQNPRHKITKRGQNVTFRCDPISEHNRLYWYRQTLGQGPEFLTYFQNEAQLEKSRLLSDRFSAERPKGSFSTLEIQRTEQGDSAMYLCASSSSDRGRLEQYFGPGTRLTVT.

The genes are TRBV5-4 and TRBJ2-7; 7 bases agree with TRBD1. V was clipped by 2 bases and J by 6 bases; unmatched bases: 8. CDR3 size: 14 residues. Germline V gene lookup returns CDR1 SGHNT and CDR2 YYREEE (reference sequence). The CDR3 DNA is TGTGCCAGCAGCTTCGACAGGGATCTGGGCGAGCAGTACTTC. Translating gives CASSFDRDLGEQYF.

The CDR3 DNA sequence: TGTGCCAGCGGGGCTCGGACAGGGGGCACCAACACCATATATTTT. This codes for CASGARTGGTNTIYF. This chain uses TRBV7-2 with TRBJ1-3; 11 bases map to TRBD1. Trimming took 8 bases from V and 7 from J; bases not matched to a gene: 10. This CDR3 is built from 15 residues. Germline values: CDR1 SGHTA, CDR2 FQGNSA.

The rearrangement joins TRBV7-9 to TRBJ1-2, with D perhaps TRBD1 (6 bases). With 3 bases removed from V and 8 bases from J, the gap between germline ends came to 13 bases. Germline assignment: CDR1 SEHNR and CDR2 FQNEAQ (reference sequence). The CDR3 extends over 13 amino acids. The CDR3 is CASSFPDSYGYTF. In DNA form, the CDR3 reads TGTGCCAGCAGCTTCCCGGACAGTTACGGCTACACCTTC.

Only one count was recorded for this clone. The chain has TRBV11-1 and TRBJ2-7; tentatively, D is TRBD1 (6 bases). The CDR3 totals 16 residues. The germline gives CDR1 SGHAT, CDR2 FQDESV (reference sequence). V was clipped by 0 bases and J by 2 bases, with 14 bases between them. The chain's CDR3 is CASSLARGTGPYEQYF. CDR3 nucleotide sequence: TGTGCCAGCAGCTTAGCGAGGGGGACGGGACCCTACGAGCAGTACTTC.

The chain couples TRBV7-2 to TRBJ2-4; 8 positions match TRBD2. Germline assignment: CDR1 SGHTA and CDR2 FQGNSA. V trimming: 1 base; J trimming: 1 base; junction bases outside the gene matches: 12. The CDR3 covers 19 residues. CDR3 nucleotides: TGTGCCAGCAGCTTAGATGGGACTAGATTTAGCGCGGCCAAAAACATTCAGTACTTC. Protein: CASSLDGTRFSAAKNIQYF.

V gene TRBV15 combines with J gene TRBJ1-2; the D is unclear. CDR1 LNHNV and CDR2 YYDKDF come from the germline V gene (reference sequence). The CDR3 is 17 residues long. V was clipped by 0 bases and J by 7 bases, with 21 bases between them. CDR3 sequence: CATSRDVGTGLARGYTF. Written as DNA, the CDR3 is TGTGCCACCAGCAGAGATGTGGGCACGGGGTTGGCACGTGGCTACACCTTC. Filled out from reference TRBV15 and TRBJ1-2, the complete variable domain reads DAMVIQNPRYQVTQFGKPVTLSCSQTLNHNVMYWYQQKSSQAPKLLFHYYDKDFNNEADTPDNFQSRRPNTSFCFLDIRSPGLGDTAMYLCATSRDVGTGLARGYTFGSGTRLTVV.

The V gene is TRBV10-3, the J gene TRBJ2-7; D gene ambiguous. There are 12 residues in the CDR3. The germline V gene encodes CDR1 ENHRY and CDR2 SYGVKD. The germline V and J ends were trimmed by 3 bases and 0 bases, with 3 bases remaining between them. DNA for the CDR3: TGTGCCATCAGTGACAGCTCCTACGAGCAGTACTTC. This gives the protein CAISDSSYEQYF.

The CDR3, as DNA: TGTGCCAGCAGCTTGGTGGGAGCGGGAGTTGCCAATGAGCAGTTCTTC. Translation: CASSLVGAGVANEQFF. J is TRBJ2-1 and V is TRBV7-2; 8 nucleotides line up with TRBD2. CDR3 length: 16 residues. J was trimmed by 6 bases and V by 3 bases; bases with no gene match: 10. CDR1 and CDR2 from the germline V gene are SGHTA and FQGNSA.

Only one count was recorded for this clone. The V and J genes are TRBV9 and TRBJ2-7, with D possibly being TRBD1 (5 bases). V was cut by 3 bases and J by 6 bases, with 10 bases left in between. This CDR3 comprises 12 residues. Germline V CDR1 and CDR2: SGDLS, YYNGEE. The CDR3 reads CASSDLRGEQYF. For the CDR3, the DNA is TGTGCCAGCAGCGACCTAAGGGGCGAGCAGTACTTC.

This chain uses TRBV11-1 with TRBJ2-5, with D possibly matching TRBD2 (6 bases). Trimming pared 4 bases from V and 4 bases from J, leaving 19 bases between. The CDR3 is 16 residues long. Germline CDR1 SGHAT, CDR2 FQDESV (reference sequence). The CDR3 region has the DNA TGTGCCAGCAGCTCCAGGATTGCGGGACGGCGAGAGACCCAGTACTTC. The encoded protein is CASSSRIAGRRETQYF. Based on the CDR3 plus reference TRBV11-1 and TRBJ2-5, the full variable domain is EAEVAQSPRYKITEKSQAVAFWCDPISGHATLYWYRQILGQGPELLVQFQDESVVDDSQLPKDRFSAERLKGVDSTLKIQPAELGDSAMYLCASSSRIAGRRETQYFGPGTRLLVL.

This clone was observed a handful of times. V and J are TRBV3-1 (or the pseudogene TRBV3-2) and TRBJ2-1; D call uncertain. The V end was cut by 6 bases, the J end by 2 bases, with 5 bases between. The germline V gene has CDR1 LGHDT and CDR2 YNNKEL (reference sequence). The CDR3 consists of 12 residues. CDR3 sequence reads: CASSLAYNEQFF. For the CDR3, the DNA is TGTGCCAGCAGTCTTGCCTACAATGAGCAGTTCTTC.

The CDR3 protein is CASCGLAGGLNNEQFF. The CDR3 bases are TGTGCCAGTTGCGGACTAGCGGGAGGGCTTAACAATGAGCAGTTCTTC. This chain joins TRBV19 and TRBJ2-1; 15 nucleotides match TRBD2. Germline V gives CDR1 LNHDA, CDR2 SQIVND (reference sequence). The CDR3 covers 16 residues. Trimming took 8 bases from V and 5 from J; bases not matched to a gene: 7. The full variable domain, with the rest looked up from reference TRBV19 and TRBJ2-1, is DGGITQSPKYLFRKEGQNVTLSCEQNLNHDAMYWYRQDPGQGLRLIYYSQIVNDFQKGDIAEGYSVSREKKESFPLTVTSAQKNPTAFYLCASCGLAGGLNNEQFFGPGTRLTVL.

Here the CDR3 reads CASSSKGLRSEAFF. DNA for the CDR3: TGTGCCAGCAGTTCGAAAGGACTGAGAAGTGAAGCTTTCTTT. This rearrangement joins TRBV6-2 or TRBV6-3 to TRBJ1-1; D remains ambiguous. Germline V lookup: CDR1 MNHEY, CDR2 SVGEGT. The CDR3 is 14 amino acids. Trimming left V 4 bases short and J 7 bases short, with 16 bases between.